The 26 T cell receptor beta chains listed next were all sequenced from one sample in a study of T cells after yellow fever vaccination. TCRdb recomputed calls from the 5' RACE reads with MiXCR, one row per CDR3 protein. The sample carries approximately 120,000 distinct CDR3 sequences, about 7% recorded once. This specimen was CD4+ T cells sorted from PBMCs, taken around 10 days after the first yellow fever vaccination. The receptors derive from a man between 18 and 29 years old who received the YFV17D yellow fever vaccine.

Regarding this clonotype: A read error is possible here, since a much larger clone lies one base away. This rearrangement joins TRBV12-3 or TRBV12-4 to TRBJ1-2; 7 nucleotides align to TRBD1. This CDR3 comprises 16 residues. The CDR3 loop reads CASGFRQGLTFYGYTF. The CDR3 nucleotides read TGTGCCAGCGGTTTTAGACAGGGCCTAACCTTCTATGGCTACACCTTC.

This clonotype was observed at least ten times. The V and J genes are TRBV7-6 and TRBJ1-2; maybe TRBD1 (5 bases). The CDR3 contains 16 residues. From germline, CDR1 is SGHVS and CDR2 FNYEAQ. Trimming removed 2 bases from V and 7 bases from J, with 20 bases in between. The CDR3 nucleotides are TGTGCCAGCAGCTTAAACCCGGGGGGAGAGGACGGTGGCTACACCTTC. This gives the protein CASSLNPGGEDGGYTF.

This clonotype was found many times. The chain couples TRBV9 to TRBJ2-5; 11 nucleotides agree with TRBD1. The CDR3 extends over 15 amino acids. CDR1 and CDR2 (germline): SGDLS, YYNGEE. V gave up 0 bases and J gave up 4 bases; unmatched junction bases: 2. CDR3 loop: CASSVGTGGSETQYF. The CDR3 DNA follows: TGTGCCAGCAGCGTAGGGACAGGGGGCTCAGAGACCCAGTACTTC.

This clonotype was detected a few times. This chain connects TRBV7-2 to TRBJ1-1, with 7 nucleotides matching TRBD1. Germline CDR1 reads SGHTA; CDR2 reads FQGNSA. J was trimmed by 4 bases and V by 8 bases; bases with no gene match: 7. The CDR3 contains 13 residues. The DNA of the CDR3 is TGTGCCAGCGGAAACAGGGGCACCACTGAAGCTTTCTTT. It specifies CASGNRGTTEAFF.

This clonotype was detected ten times or more. The genes are TRBV2 and TRBJ2-3; 8 nucleotides line up with TRBD1. CDR1 and CDR2 (germline): SNHLY, FYNNEI. The CDR3 contains 18 residues. With V trimmed by 6 bases and J by 6 bases, 20 bases remained unmatched. The CDR3 protein is CASRPRGQVYTKEDTQYF. CDR3 DNA: TGTGCCAGCAGACCCCGGGGACAGGTCTATACAAAGGAGGATACGCAGTATTTT.

This clonotype came up once. Since a much larger clone is just one base distant, this may be a read error. The chain joins TRBV5-6 to TRBJ1-4; D is ambiguous. CDR1 is SGHDT, CDR2 YYEEEE, per germline. The CDR3 loop spans 16 amino acids. The CDR3 bases are TGTGCCAGCAGCTTGCCCGGTGAAACAACTAATGATAAACTGTTTTTT. Residues: CASSLPGETTNDKLFF.

This clonotype has at least ten counts. Here the CDR3 DNA reads TGTGCCAGCAGCGCCAGGGGGGCGCAGAACGAGCAGTACTTC. This codes for CASSARGAQNEQYF. The chain has TRBV2 and TRBJ2-7; D may be TRBD1 (7 bases). This CDR3 comprises 14 residues. Germline V gene lookup returns CDR1 SNHLY and CDR2 FYNNEI. Deletions cut 6 bases from V and 5 bases from J, with 17 bases between.

The table lists this clonotype with many counts. The chain employs TRBV12-5 and TRBJ2-3, with D perhaps TRBD1 (6 bases). V shed 4 bases and J shed 2 bases, with 10 bases lying between them. Germline assignment: CDR1 LGHNT and CDR2 FRNRAP. The CDR3 loop spans 14 amino acids. The CDR3 is CASGSQGITDTQYF. The CDR3 bases are TGTGCTAGTGGTTCACAGGGTATCACAGATACGCAGTATTTT.

This clonotype showed up many times. The V call is TRBV7-9, the J call TRBJ2-1; 7 bases map to TRBD1. Trimming took 2 bases from V and 2 from J; bases not matched to a gene: 6. CDR3 length: 16 amino acids. Germline assignment: CDR1 SEHNR and CDR2 FQNEAQ (reference sequence). CDR3 sequence: CASSLSQGYPYNEQFF. As DNA, the CDR3 is TGTGCCAGCAGCTTATCACAGGGGTACCCCTACAATGAGCAGTTCTTC. Full variable domain (rest looked up from reference TRBV7-9 and TRBJ2-1): DTGVSQNPRHKITKRGQNVTFRCDPISEHNRLYWYRQTLGQGPEFLTYFQNEAQLEKSRLLSDRFSAERPKGSFSTLEIQRTEQGDSAMYLCASSLSQGYPYNEQFFGPGTRLTVL.

This clonotype was detected ten times or more. The rearrangement links TRBV20-1 to TRBJ2-3; D might be TRBD1 or TRBD2, each matching 5 bases. The CDR3 totals 12 residues. V was pared by 5 bases and J by 9 bases, with 15 bases between. Per the germline V gene, CDR1 is DFQATT and CDR2 is SNEGSKA (reference sequence). The CDR3 DNA sequence: TGCAGTGCTGGACCCTCCTGGGGGACGCAGTATTTT. It is translated as CSAGPSWGTQYF.

This clonotype was picked up many times. The rearrangement joins TRBV5-1 to TRBJ2-4, with D possibly matching TRBD2 (6 bases). The CDR3 contains 15 residues. Germline CDR1 and CDR2: SGHRS and YFSETQ. V was cut by 2 bases and J by 0 bases, with 9 bases left in between. The CDR3 DNA follows: TGCGCCAGCAGCTTCGGCGGGATAGCCAAAAACATTCAGTACTTC. It encodes CASSFGGIAKNIQYF.

This clonotype occurred many times. The chain joins TRBV7-2 to TRBJ2-3; 8 bases line up with TRBD2. The CDR3 runs to 16 residues. Trimming at V came to 5 bases and at J to 3 bases, leaving 10 bases not matched to a gene. CDR1 is SGHTA, CDR2 FQGNSA, per germline. CDR3 in amino acids: CASSPRVQRGTDTQYF. The DNA of the CDR3 is TGTGCCAGCAGCCCCCGAGTCCAGCGGGGGACAGATACGCAGTATTTT.

This clonotype was detected many times. The chain couples TRBV5-1 to TRBJ1-1; D might be TRBD1 (6 bases). The germline V and J ends were trimmed by 5 bases and 1 base, with 9 bases remaining between them. Per the germline V gene, CDR1 is SGHRS and CDR2 is YFSETQ. This CDR3 is built from 13 residues. The CDR3 loop is CASRPGENTEAFF. The CDR3 nucleotides are TGCGCCAGCAGACCAGGGGAGAACACTGAAGCTTTCTTT.

This clonotype has a count of ten or more. The chain links TRBV20-1 to TRBJ2-3, with D unclear. This CDR3 has 12 amino acids. The V and J ends lost 0 bases and 2 bases respectively, with 3 bases between them. Germline V gives CDR1 DFQATT, CDR2 SNEGSKA (reference sequence). The CDR3 is CSAREDTDTQYF. The CDR3, as DNA: TGCAGTGCTAGAGAAGACACAGATACGCAGTATTTT.

There are many counts of this clonotype. The J gene is TRBJ1-1, the V gene TRBV6-1, with 10 positions matching TRBD1. The CDR3 has 15 amino acids. Germline assignment: CDR1 MNHNS and CDR2 SASEGT. V lost 9 bases and J lost 0; bases outside the gene matches: 7. CDR3 sequence: CASGQGVNVNTEAFF. DNA of the CDR3: TGTGCCAGTGGACAGGGGGTTAACGTGAACACTGAAGCTTTCTTT.

Notes on this clonotype: A read error is possible here, since a much larger clone lies one base away. CDR3 protein: CASSFVSGSPYEQYF. Written as DNA, the CDR3 is TGTGCCAGCAGTTTTGTGAGCGGATCCCCCTACGAGCAGTACTTC. V is TRBV12-3 or TRBV12-4 and J is TRBJ2-7; a weak D match, TRBD2 (5 bases). This CDR3 is 15 amino acids long. V was pared by 3 bases and J by 2 bases, with 14 bases between.

This clonotype was observed at least ten times. J is TRBJ2-7 and V is TRBV6-5; the match to TRBD1 covers 10 bases. The CDR3 extends over 15 amino acids. The V gene end was trimmed by 6 bases and the J gene end by 4 bases; junction bases not matched to a gene: 9. CDR1 and CDR2 from the germline V gene are MNHEY and SVGAGI. CDR3 sequence reads: CASSRGQGSGYEQYV. Here the CDR3 DNA reads TGTGCCAGCAGCCGGGGACAGGGGAGCGGGTACGAGCAGTACGTC.

This chain uses TRBV18 with TRBJ1-2; 9 nucleotides agree with TRBD1. CDR3 length: 14 amino acids. The trim removed 2 bases at V and 7 bases at J, leaving 5 bases unmatched. Germline V gene sequence: CDR1 KGHSH, CDR2 LQKENI. The CDR3 region is CASSPRTGERGYTF. CDR3 nucleotide sequence: TGTGCCAGCTCACCAAGGACAGGGGAGCGTGGCTACACCTTC.

This clonotype was detected only a few times. The V call is TRBV24-1, the J call TRBJ2-1; 8 bases match TRBD1. The CDR3 loop spans 16 amino acids. Per the germline V gene, CDR1 is KGHDR and CDR2 is SFDVKD. With 4 bases clipped from V and 4 bases from J, the junction kept 8 bases outside the gene matches. CDR3 loop: CATSDTGGAGYNEQFF. DNA of the CDR3: TGTGCCACCAGTGACACAGGGGGAGCAGGTTACAATGAGCAGTTCTTC.

Ten or more counts support this clonotype. The chain has TRBV5-1 and TRBJ2-3; 7 bases map to TRBD1. Trimming cost V 4 bases and J 4 bases; bases outside gene matches: 9. Germline CDR1 is SGHRS and CDR2 is YFSETQ. This CDR3 has 15 residues. This chain's CDR3 is CASSPGQVNPDTQYF. CDR3 sequence (DNA): TGCGCCAGCAGCCCTGGACAGGTCAACCCAGATACGCAGTATTTT.

This clonotype was counted a few times. The V call is TRBV7-2, the J call TRBJ1-5, with D possibly TRBD1 on 5 matching bases. V lost 4 bases and J 5 bases, leaving 12 bases between the germline ends. Germline V gene lookup returns CDR1 SGHTA and CDR2 FQGNSA. The CDR3 runs to 14 residues. In DNA, the CDR3 is TGTGCCAGCAGCTCAGACAGTGTTCATCAGCCCCAGCATTTT. The encoded protein is CASSSDSVHQPQHF.

The table lists this clonotype with many counts. This chain uses TRBV30 with TRBJ1-5; D gene uncertain. The germline V gene encodes CDR1 GTSNPN and CDR2 SVGIG (reference sequence). V lost 0 bases and J lost 5, with 8 bases in between. CDR3 length: 13 residues. The CDR3 sequence is CAWSVQEDQPQHF. Written as DNA, the CDR3 is TGTGCCTGGAGTGTACAAGAGGATCAGCCCCAGCATTTT.

The chain carries TRBV19 and TRBJ1-1; a weak D match, TRBD1 (6 bases). CDR1 LNHDA and CDR2 SQIVND come from the germline V gene (reference sequence). This CDR3 contains 12 residues. Trimming left V 9 bases short and J 4 bases short, with 12 bases between. The CDR3: CASQGQGTEAFF. The CDR3 DNA reads as TGTGCCAGCCAGGGGCAGGGCACTGAAGCTTTCTTT.

This clonotype was counted at least ten times. The chain carries TRBV6-2 or TRBV6-3 and TRBJ1-1; a weak D match, TRBD1 (5 bases). This CDR3 is built from 15 residues. V gave up 7 bases and J gave up 3 bases, with 18 bases separating them. The germline gives CDR1 MNHEY, CDR2 SVGEGT. CDR3 coding DNA: TGTGCCAGCACCCCAGGGACGCTTAAAGACACTGAAGCTTTCTTT. It encodes CASTPGTLKDTEAFF.

As concerns this clonotype: This sequence may be a read error, since a much larger clone differs from it by one base. The chain couples TRBV11-2 to TRBJ2-3; TRBD2 matches at 10 bases. J gave up 2 bases and V 5 bases, and 16 bases lay outside the gene matches. The CDR3 loop spans 19 amino acids. Germline CDR1 and CDR2: SGHAT and FQNNGV. CDR3 coding DNA: TGTGCCAGCAGCCCCCAGGGCAGCGGGGGGGCCCCCTACACAGATACGCAGTATTTT. It yields the protein CASSPQGSGGAPYTDTQYF.

The sample holds many counts of this clonotype. The rearrangement links TRBV3-1 to TRBJ2-6; tentatively, D is TRBD2 (5 bases). The V gene's germline CDR1 is LGHDT and CDR2 YNNKEL (reference sequence). The CDR3 consists of 16 residues. V lost 4 bases to trimming and J lost 1 base, with 11 bases between them. DNA for the CDR3: TGTGCCAGCAGCCGTCTTGGAGGATCTGGGGCCAACGTCCTGACTTTC. Its protein product is CASSRLGGSGANVLTF.